This section outlines one TCR beta chain sequence together with its context. This sample was taken from a study of blood T cell repertoires in COVID-19. Assay: immunoSEQ multiplex PCR; the TCRdb copy retains only in-frame clones and omits some. The sample consists of about 43,000 clones, about nine tenths of them appearing once. This CDR3 has 15 residues. The ends lost 2 bases at V and 5 bases at J; junction bases unmatched: 7. Germline V gives CDR1 MNHEY, CDR2 SVGAGI. The chain employs TRBV6-5 and TRBJ2-7; 9 bases line up with TRBD2. The specimen sequenced was peripheral blood. This clonotype was obtained from a human donor in a cohort sampled during active COVID-19. CDR3 DNA sequence: TGTGCCAGCAGTTACCTGCGGGAGGGCCGGAACGAGCAGTACTTC. Translated: CASSYLREGRNEQYF.